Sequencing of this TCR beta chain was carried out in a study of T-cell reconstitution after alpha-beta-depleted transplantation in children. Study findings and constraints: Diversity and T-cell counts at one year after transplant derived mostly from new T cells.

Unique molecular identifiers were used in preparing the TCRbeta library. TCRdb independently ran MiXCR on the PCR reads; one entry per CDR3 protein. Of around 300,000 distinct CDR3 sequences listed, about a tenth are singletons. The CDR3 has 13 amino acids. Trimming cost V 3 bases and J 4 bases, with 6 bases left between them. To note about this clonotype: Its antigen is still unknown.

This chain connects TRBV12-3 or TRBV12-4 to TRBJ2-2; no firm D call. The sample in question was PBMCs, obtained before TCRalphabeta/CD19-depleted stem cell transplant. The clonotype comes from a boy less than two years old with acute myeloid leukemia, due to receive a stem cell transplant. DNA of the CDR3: TGTGCCAGCAGTTTTGCCCCCACCGGGGAGCTGTTTTTT. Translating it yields CASSFAPTGELFF.